This TCR beta chain was recorded in a study of blood T cell repertoires in COVID-19. Per germline, CDR1 KGHDR and CDR2 SFDVKD. This CDR3 region has 18 residues. V was clipped by 3 bases and J by 8 bases; unmatched bases: 14. Some clones are missing from TCRdb's copy, which holds only in-frame ones; the method was immunoSEQ multiplex PCR. The table shows 130,000 or so clones, with about 86% occurring only once. The TCR sequence derives from a man aged 35 to 55 with acute COVID-19. The chain carries TRBV24-1 and TRBJ2-1; the match to TRBD2 covers 11 bases. The sequenced sample consisted of PBMCs or T cells enriched from blood (not recorded which). CDR3 sequence reads: CATSDPDFSGRAWDEQFF. The DNA of the CDR3 is TGTGCCACCAGTGATCCGGACTTTAGCGGGAGGGCCTGGGATGAGCAGTTCTTC.